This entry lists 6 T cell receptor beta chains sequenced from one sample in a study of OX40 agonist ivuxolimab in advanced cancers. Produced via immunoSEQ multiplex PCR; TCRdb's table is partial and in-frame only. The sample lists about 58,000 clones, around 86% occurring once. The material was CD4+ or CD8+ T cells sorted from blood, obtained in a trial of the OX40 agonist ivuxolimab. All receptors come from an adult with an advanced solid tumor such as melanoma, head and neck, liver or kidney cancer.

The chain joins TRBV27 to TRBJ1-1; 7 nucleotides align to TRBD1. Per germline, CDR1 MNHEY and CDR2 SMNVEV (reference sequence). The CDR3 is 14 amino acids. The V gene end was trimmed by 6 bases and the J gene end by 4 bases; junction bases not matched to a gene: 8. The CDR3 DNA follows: TGTGCCAGCAGCCAGGGGGGTGTGGGCACTGAAGCTTTCTTT. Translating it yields CASSQGGVGTEAFF.

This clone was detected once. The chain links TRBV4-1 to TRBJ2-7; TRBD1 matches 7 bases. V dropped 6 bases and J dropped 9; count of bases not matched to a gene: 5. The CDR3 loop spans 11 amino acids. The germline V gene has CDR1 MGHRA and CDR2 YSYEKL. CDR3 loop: CASSHRDRQYF. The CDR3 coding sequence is TGCGCCAGCAGTCACCGGGACAGGCAGTACTTC.

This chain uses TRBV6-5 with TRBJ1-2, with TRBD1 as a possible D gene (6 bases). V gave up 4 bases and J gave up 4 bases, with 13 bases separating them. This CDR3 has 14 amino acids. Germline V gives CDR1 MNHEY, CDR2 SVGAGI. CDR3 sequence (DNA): TGTGCCAGCAGTTCAGGGGTTAGGTCCTATGGCTACACCTTC. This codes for CASSSGVRSYGYTF.

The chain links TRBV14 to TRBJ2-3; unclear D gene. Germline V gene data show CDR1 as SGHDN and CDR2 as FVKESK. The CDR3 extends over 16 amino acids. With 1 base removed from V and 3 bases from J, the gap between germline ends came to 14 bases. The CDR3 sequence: CASSQGGRVSTDTQYF. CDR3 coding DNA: TGTGCCAGCAGCCAAGGAGGACGGGTGTCAACAGATACGCAGTATTTT.

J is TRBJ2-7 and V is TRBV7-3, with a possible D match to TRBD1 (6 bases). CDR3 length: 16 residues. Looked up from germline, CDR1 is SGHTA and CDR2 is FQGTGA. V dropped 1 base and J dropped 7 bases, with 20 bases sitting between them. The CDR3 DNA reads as TGTGCCAGCAGCTTAAGGGGGACACCGGCTACATTAGAGCAGTACTTC. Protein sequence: CASSLRGTPATLEQYF.

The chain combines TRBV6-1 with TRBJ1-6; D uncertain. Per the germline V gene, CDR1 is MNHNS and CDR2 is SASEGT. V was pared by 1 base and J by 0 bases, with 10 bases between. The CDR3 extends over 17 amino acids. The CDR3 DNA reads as TGTGCCAGCAGTGAAGGCCCTACGGACTCCTATAATTCACCCCTCCACTTT. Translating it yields CASSEGPTDSYNSPLHF.